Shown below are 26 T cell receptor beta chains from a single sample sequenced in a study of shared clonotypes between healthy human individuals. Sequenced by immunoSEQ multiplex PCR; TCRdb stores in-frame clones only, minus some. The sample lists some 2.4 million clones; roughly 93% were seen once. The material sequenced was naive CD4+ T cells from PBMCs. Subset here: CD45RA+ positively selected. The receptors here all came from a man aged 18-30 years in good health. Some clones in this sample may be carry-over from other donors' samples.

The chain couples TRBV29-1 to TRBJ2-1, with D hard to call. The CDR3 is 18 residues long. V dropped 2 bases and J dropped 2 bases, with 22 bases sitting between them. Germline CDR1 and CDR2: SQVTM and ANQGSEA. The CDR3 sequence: CSVEIYVGPPSTYNEQFF. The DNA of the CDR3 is TGCAGCGTTGAAATTTACGTAGGGCCCCCGAGCACCTACAATGAGCAGTTCTTC.

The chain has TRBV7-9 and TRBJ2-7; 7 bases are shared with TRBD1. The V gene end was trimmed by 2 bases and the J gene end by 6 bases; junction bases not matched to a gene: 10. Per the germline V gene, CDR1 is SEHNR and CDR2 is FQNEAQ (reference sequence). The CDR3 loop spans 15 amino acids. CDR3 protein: CASSLSRDRVSEQYF. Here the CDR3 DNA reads TGTGCCAGCAGCTTATCTCGGGACAGAGTGTCCGAGCAGTACTTC.

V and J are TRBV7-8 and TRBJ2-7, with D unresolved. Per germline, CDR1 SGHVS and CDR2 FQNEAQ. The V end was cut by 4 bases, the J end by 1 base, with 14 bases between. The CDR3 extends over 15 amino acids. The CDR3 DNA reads TGTGCCAGCAGCTCAGTCGGAACAGAGTCCTACGAGCAGTACTTC. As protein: CASSSVGTESYEQYF.

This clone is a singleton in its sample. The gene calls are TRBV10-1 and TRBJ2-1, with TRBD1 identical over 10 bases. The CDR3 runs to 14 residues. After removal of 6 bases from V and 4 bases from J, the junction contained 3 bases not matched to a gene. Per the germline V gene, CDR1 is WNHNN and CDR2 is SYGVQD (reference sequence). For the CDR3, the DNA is TGCGCCAGCAGCCGGACAGGGGGGTACAATGAGCAGTTCTTC. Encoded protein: CASSRTGGYNEQFF.

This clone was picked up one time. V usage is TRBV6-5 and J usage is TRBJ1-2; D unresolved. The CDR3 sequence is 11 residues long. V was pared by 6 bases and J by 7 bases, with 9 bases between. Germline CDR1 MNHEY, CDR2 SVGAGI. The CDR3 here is CASRTGTGYTF. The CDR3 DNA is TGTGCCAGCAGGACGGGTACTGGCTACACCTTC.

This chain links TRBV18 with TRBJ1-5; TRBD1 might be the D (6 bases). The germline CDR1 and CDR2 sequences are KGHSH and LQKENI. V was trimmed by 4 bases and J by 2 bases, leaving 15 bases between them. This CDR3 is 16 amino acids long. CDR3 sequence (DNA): TGTGCCAGCTCACTAACAGGGAAGGGGGGCAATCAGCCCCAGCATTTT. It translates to CASSLTGKGGNQPQHF.

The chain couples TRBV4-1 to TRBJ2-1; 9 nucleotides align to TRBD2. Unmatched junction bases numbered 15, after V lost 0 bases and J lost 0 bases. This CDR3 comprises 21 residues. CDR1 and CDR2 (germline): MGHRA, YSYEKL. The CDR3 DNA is TGCGCCAGCAGCCAAGAGGGGGGAAAGAGGCCTAGCGGGACCTCCTACAATGAGCAGTTCTTC. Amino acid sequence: CASSQEGGKRPSGTSYNEQFF.

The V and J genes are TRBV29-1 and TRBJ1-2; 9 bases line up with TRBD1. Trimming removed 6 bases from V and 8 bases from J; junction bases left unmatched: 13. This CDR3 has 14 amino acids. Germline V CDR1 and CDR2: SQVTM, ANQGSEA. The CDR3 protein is CSVEGDRAPMGYTF. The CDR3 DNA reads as TGCAGCGTCGAGGGGGACAGGGCCCCGATGGGCTACACCTTC.

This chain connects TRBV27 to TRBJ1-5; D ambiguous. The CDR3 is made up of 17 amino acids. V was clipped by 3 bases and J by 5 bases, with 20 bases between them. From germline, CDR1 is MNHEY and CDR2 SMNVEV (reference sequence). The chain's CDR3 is CASSFPRTPLVDQPQHF. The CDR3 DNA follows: TGTGCCAGCAGTTTTCCTAGAACGCCTCTAGTGGATCAGCCCCAGCATTTT.

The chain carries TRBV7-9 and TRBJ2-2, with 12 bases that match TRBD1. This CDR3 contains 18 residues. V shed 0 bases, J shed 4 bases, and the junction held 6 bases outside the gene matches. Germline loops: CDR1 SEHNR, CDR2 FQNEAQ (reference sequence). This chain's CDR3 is CASSLAGTGGAGTGELFF. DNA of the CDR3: TGTGCCAGCAGCTTAGCGGGGACAGGGGGCGCCGGCACCGGGGAGCTGTTTTTT.

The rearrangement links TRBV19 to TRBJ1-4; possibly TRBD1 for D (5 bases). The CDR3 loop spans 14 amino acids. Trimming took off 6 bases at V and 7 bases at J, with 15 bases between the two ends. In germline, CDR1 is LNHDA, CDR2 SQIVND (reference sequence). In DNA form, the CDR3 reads TGTGCCAGTAGCCTCGGGACTCTCGGTGAAAAACTGTTTTTT. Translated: CASSLGTLGEKLFF.

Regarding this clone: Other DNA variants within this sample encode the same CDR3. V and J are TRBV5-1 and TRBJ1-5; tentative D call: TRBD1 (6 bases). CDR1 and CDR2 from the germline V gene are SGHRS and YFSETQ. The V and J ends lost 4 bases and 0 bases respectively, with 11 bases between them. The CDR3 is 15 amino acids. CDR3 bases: TGCGCCAGCAGCCCGGGGGCTAATAGCAATCAGCCCCAGCATTTT. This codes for CASSPGANSNQPQHF.

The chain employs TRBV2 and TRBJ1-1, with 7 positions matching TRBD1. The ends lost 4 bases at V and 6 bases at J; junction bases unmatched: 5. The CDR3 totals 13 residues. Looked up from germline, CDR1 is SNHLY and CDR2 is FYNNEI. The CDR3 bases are TGTGCCAGCAGTGGACAGGGCGACGCTGAAGCTTTCTTT. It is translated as CASSGQGDAEAFF.

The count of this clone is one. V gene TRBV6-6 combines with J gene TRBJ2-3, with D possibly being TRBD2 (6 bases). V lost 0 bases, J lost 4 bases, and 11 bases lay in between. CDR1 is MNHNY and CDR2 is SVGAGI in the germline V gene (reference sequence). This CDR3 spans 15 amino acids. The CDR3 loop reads CASSYSVSGSDTQYF. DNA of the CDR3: TGTGCCAGCAGTTACTCGGTTAGCGGTTCAGATACGCAGTATTTT.

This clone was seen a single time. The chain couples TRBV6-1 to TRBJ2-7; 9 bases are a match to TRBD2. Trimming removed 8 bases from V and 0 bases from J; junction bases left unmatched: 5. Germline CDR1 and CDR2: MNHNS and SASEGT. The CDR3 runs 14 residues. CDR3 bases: TGTGCCAGCCCAGCGGGAGGACTCTCCTACGAGCAGTACTTC. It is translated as CASPAGGLSYEQYF.

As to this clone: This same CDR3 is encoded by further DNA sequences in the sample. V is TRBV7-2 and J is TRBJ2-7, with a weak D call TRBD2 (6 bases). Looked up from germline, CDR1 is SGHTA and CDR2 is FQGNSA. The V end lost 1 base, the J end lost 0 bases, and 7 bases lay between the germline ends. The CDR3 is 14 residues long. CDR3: CASSLVEGSYEQYF. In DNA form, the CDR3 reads TGTGCCAGCAGCTTAGTGGAGGGCTCCTACGAGCAGTACTTC.

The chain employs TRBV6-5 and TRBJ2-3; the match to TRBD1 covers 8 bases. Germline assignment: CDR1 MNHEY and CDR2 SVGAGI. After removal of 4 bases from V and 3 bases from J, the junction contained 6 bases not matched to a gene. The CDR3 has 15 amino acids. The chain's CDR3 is CASSSGQGQTDTQYF. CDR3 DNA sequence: TGTGCCAGCAGTTCCGGACAGGGACAAACAGATACGCAGTATTTT.

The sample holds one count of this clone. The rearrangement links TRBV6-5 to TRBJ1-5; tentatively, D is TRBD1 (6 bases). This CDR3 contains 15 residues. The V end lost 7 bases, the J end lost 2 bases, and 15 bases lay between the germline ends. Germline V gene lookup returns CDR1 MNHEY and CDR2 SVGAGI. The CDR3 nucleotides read TGTGCCAGCACCACCGGGGGCGCCGGCAATCAGCCCCAGCATTTT. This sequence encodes CASTTGGAGNQPQHF.

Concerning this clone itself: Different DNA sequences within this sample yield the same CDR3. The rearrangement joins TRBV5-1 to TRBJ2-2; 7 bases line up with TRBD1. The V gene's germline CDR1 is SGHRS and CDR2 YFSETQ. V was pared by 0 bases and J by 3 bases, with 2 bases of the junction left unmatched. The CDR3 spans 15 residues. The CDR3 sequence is CASSLEGQHTGELFF. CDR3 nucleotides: TGCGCCAGCAGCTTGGAGGGACAGCACACCGGGGAGCTGTTTTTT.

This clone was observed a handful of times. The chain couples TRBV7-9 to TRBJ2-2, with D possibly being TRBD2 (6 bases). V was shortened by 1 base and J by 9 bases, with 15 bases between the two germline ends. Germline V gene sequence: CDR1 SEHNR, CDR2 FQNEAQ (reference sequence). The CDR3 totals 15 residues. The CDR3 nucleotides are TGTGCCAGCAGCTTAGTAGGTCGGGGAGGAAGGGAGCTGTTTTTT. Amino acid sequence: CASSLVGRGGRELFF.

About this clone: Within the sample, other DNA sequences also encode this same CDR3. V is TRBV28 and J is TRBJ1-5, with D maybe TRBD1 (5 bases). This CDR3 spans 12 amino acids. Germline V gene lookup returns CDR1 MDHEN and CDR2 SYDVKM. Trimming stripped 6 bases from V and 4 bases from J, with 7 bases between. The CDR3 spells CASRGRNQPQHF. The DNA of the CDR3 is TGTGCCAGCAGGGGGCGAAATCAGCCCCAGCATTTT. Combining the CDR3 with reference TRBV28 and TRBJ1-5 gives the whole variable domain DVKVTQSSRYLVKRTGEKVFLECVQDMDHENMFWYRQDPGLGLRLIYFSYDVKMKEKGDIPEGYSVSREKKERFSLILESASTNQTSMYLCASRGRNQPQHFGDGTRLSIL.

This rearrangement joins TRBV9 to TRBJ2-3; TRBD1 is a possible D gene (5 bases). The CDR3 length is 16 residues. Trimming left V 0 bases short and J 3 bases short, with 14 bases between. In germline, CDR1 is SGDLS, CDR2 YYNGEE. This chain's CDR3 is CASSVAGSLYTDTQYF. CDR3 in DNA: TGTGCCAGCAGCGTAGCAGGGTCCCTGTATACAGATACGCAGTATTTT.

CDR3 DNA: TGTGCCAGCAGGCACAACGCGAACACCGGGGAGCTGTTTTTT. The encoded protein is CASRHNANTGELFF. This chain uses TRBV6-5 with TRBJ2-2, with unresolved D. The CDR3 is 14 residues long. The V gene's germline CDR1 is MNHEY and CDR2 SVGAGI. Trimming removed 6 bases from V and 0 bases from J, with 8 bases in between.

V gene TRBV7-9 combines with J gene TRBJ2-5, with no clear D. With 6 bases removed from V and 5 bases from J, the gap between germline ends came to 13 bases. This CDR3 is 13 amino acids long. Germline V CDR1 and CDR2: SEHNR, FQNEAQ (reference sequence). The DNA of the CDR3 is TGTGCCAGCAGACTGAACGCTGGGGAGACCCAGTACTTC. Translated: CASRLNAGETQYF.

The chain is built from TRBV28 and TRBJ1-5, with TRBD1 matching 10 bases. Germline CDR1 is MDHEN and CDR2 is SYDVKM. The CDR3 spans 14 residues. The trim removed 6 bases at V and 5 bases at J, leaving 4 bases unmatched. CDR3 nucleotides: TGTGCCAGCAGCCGCGGGACAGGGGATCAGCCCCAGCATTTT. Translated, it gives CASSRGTGDQPQHF.

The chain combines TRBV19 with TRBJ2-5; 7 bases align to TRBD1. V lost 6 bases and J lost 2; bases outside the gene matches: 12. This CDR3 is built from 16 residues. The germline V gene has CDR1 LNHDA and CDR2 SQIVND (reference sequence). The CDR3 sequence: CASRLYHTGVQETQYF. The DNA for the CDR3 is TGTGCCAGTAGACTTTACCACACAGGGGTACAAGAGACCCAGTACTTC.